These 9 T cell receptor beta chains were all obtained from the same sample, sequenced in a study of spatial heterogeneity in lung cancer. TCRdb used MiXCR to reprocess the 5' RACE reads, holding one entry per CDR3 protein. The table shows some 21,000 distinct CDR3 sequences, with approximately 4.6% occurring only once. The time point denotes: sample taken at primary tumor resection. The sequencing used PBMCs, collected at surgery. The receptors were sampled from a male donor with early-stage non-small cell lung cancer.

Only a few counts were recorded for this clonotype. A single base separates this from a much larger clone, so it may be a read error. The missing conserved phenylalanine or tryptophan at the end of this CDR3 makes a read error likely. The CDR3 sequence is CSTIPSGSNTDTQYS. In nucleotides, the CDR3 is TGCAGTACCATCCCTAGCGGTAGTAACACAGATACGCAGTATTCT. The J gene is TRBJ2-3, the V gene TRBV20-1, with TRBD2 matching over 7 bases. Germline V gene lookup returns CDR1 DFQATT and CDR2 SNEGSKA (reference sequence). V was clipped by 8 bases and J by 2 bases; unmatched bases: 13. The CDR3 sequence is 15 residues long.

There are many counts of this clonotype. The gene calls are TRBV28 and TRBJ1-2; D uncertain. V was trimmed by 8 bases and J by 8 bases, leaving 21 bases between them. Germline values: CDR1 MDHEN, CDR2 SYDVKM. The CDR3 totals 14 residues. The CDR3 here is CASGKGGSFGGYTF. The CDR3 bases are TGTGCCAGCGGTAAAGGAGGGAGCTTTGGGGGCTACACCTTC.

In this sample, this clonotype is medium-sized. This sequence joins TRBV29-1 and TRBJ2-7; the D is unclear. The CDR3 has 14 residues. CDR1 and CDR2 (germline): SQVTM, ANQGSEA. V shed 0 bases and J shed 1 base, with 10 bases lying between them. CDR3 sequence: CSVEDRGRSYEQYF. The CDR3 nucleotides read TGCAGCGTTGAAGACCGAGGACGGTCCTACGAGCAGTACTTC.

This clonotype appeared many times. This chain joins TRBV11-2 and TRBJ2-5; D perhaps matches TRBD1 (6 bases). The CDR3 runs 14 residues. Trimming pared 2 bases from V and 4 bases from J, leaving 11 bases between. The germline V gene encodes CDR1 SGHAT and CDR2 FQNNGV. The CDR3 spells CASSLTGTTETQYF. The CDR3 DNA reads TGTGCCAGCAGCTTAACCGGGACAACAGAGACCCAGTACTTC.

This clonotype came up many times. The chain has TRBV27 and TRBJ2-2; 10 bases agree with TRBD2. Germline V gene lookup returns CDR1 MNHEY and CDR2 SMNVEV (reference sequence). Trimming removed 7 bases from V and 6 bases from J; junction bases left unmatched: 8. CDR3 length equals 15 residues. CDR3 bases: TGTGCCAGCATGACGTATAGCGGGGGGCCCGGGGAGCTGTTTTTT. It codes for CASMTYSGGPGELFF.

Ten or more counts support this clonotype. The chain joins TRBV5-4 to TRBJ2-7; 10 bases line up with TRBD1. From germline, CDR1 is SGHNT and CDR2 YYREEE (reference sequence). The CDR3 covers 15 residues. The junction had 7 bases not matched to a gene; V was cut back by 4 bases and J by 3 bases. The CDR3 is CASSIWTGGGYEQYF. CDR3 coding DNA: TGTGCCAGCAGCATCTGGACAGGGGGGGGCTACGAGCAGTACTTC.

By its share, this clonotype is medium-sized (0.01 to 0.1%). Here the CDR3 DNA reads TGTGCCAGCAGCCCACCAATTCCCTACGAGCAGTACTTC. Translated: CASSPPIPYEQYF. The chain links TRBV9 to TRBJ2-7; D is ambiguous. V was trimmed by 4 bases and J by 2 bases, leaving 10 bases between them. Per the germline V gene, CDR1 is SGDLS and CDR2 is YYNGEE. The CDR3 has 13 residues.

The sample holds one count of this clonotype. Being one base from a much bigger clone, this may be a read error. The chain uses TRBV7-8 and TRBJ2-2; unclear D gene. Germline V CDR1 and CDR2: SGHVS, FQNEAQ. The CDR3 totals 14 residues. This CDR3 is CTSHGAQNTGELFF. CDR3 DNA sequence: TGTACCAGCCATGGCGCTCAGAACACCGGGGAGCTGTTTTTT.

This clonotype was seen at least ten times. The chain carries TRBV9 and TRBJ2-5; D is tentatively TRBD1 or TRBD2 (5 bases each). The CDR3 has 14 amino acids. Germline assignment: CDR1 SGDLS and CDR2 YYNGEE. The ends were cut back, 0 bases at V and 5 bases at J, with 11 bases in the middle. In DNA form, the CDR3 reads TGTGCCAGCAGCGTAGGAGGGGCGCAGGAGACCCAGTACTTC. As protein: CASSVGGAQETQYF.